This entry concerns a single T cell receptor (beta chain). The antigen remains undetermined. This CDR3 comprises 14 residues. CDR1 and CDR2 from the germline V gene are SGHRS and YFSETQ. The data were taken from a study of monozygotic twins with inflammatory bowel disease. Study outcomes and limitations: For IBD patients, clonotypes shared with others were fewer than for healthy twins, especially with disease activity. No discrimination was achieved between different T cell subtypes. No difference was seen in repertoire similarity between concordant and discordant twins, possibly from limited power.

UMIs incorporating a 6-nucleotide sample barcode were appended by means of template switching. After re-calling the 5' RACE reads, TCRdb lists one entry per CDR3 protein, DNA absent. This table holds roughly 150,000 distinct CDR3 sequences. The clonotype originates from a human donor with ulcerative colitis or Crohn's disease, or a healthy co-twin of an affected twin (not recorded which). This chain connects TRBV5-1 to TRBJ1-5. Source material: blood. Here the CDR3 reads CASSSGQNNQPQHF.